This entry lists 20 T cell receptor beta chains sequenced from one sample in a study of human T cells and chemical hapten exposure. This sample's time point: patch test 2, 6 weeks after DPC sensitization. The treatment was: therapeutic diphenylcyclopropenone sensitization with weekly scalp DPC. One entry per CDR3 protein, called by TCRdb with MiXCR from the RACE reads. The sample carries nearly 55,000 distinct CDR3 sequences, over 9.5% recorded once. Sequences were derived from whole blood, sampled in connection with sensitization to the hapten diphenylcyclopropenone (DPC). These receptor sequences come from a woman in her forties or fifties with alopecia areata. Some clones in this sample may be carry-over from other donors' samples.

This clonotype has just one count. This rearrangement joins TRBV11-3 to TRBJ2-1; 9 nucleotides align to TRBD2. V gave up 1 base and J gave up 2 bases; unmatched junction bases: 3. Germline loops: CDR1 SGHNT, CDR2 YENEEA. This CDR3 has 16 amino acids. DNA of the CDR3: TGTGCCAGCAGCTTAGTAGCGGGGGCTGCCTACAATGAGCAGTTCTTC. It encodes CASSLVAGAAYNEQFF. Full variable domain (rest looked up from reference TRBV11-3 and TRBJ2-1): EAGVVQSPRYKIIEKKQPVAFWCNPISGHNTLYWYLQNLGQGPELLIRYENEEAVDDSQLPKDRFSAERLKGVDSTLKIQPAELGDSAVYLCASSLVAGAAYNEQFFGPGTRLTVL.

In this sample, this clonotype turned up many times. The CDR3 spells CASTQDRTYGYTF. CDR3 sequence (DNA): TGTGCCAGCACCCAGGACAGGACCTATGGCTACACCTTC. The rearrangement links TRBV6-5 to TRBJ1-2; 7 bases map to TRBD1. Germline V lookup: CDR1 MNHEY, CDR2 SVGAGI. Trimming at V came to 7 bases and at J to 4 bases, leaving 6 bases not matched to a gene. This CDR3 is built from 13 residues.

This clonotype was detected ten times or more. The chain has TRBV6-6 and TRBJ2-1, with TRBD2 matching over 10 bases. The germline V gene encodes CDR1 MNHNY and CDR2 SVGAGI (reference sequence). The CDR3 is made up of 14 amino acids. The V and J ends lost 7 bases and 4 bases, in that order; junction bases with no gene match: 4. CDR3 in DNA: TGTGCCAGCAAGGAGCGGGAGGGTTACAATGAGCAGTTCTTC. Amino acids: CASKEREGYNEQFF.

In this sample, this clonotype turned up many times. The V and J genes are TRBV6-1 and TRBJ1-4; maybe TRBD1 (5 bases). There are 15 residues in the CDR3. Germline V gene data show CDR1 as MNHNS and CDR2 as SASEGT. With 6 bases removed from V and 5 bases from J, the gap between germline ends came to 16 bases. The CDR3 nucleotides are TGTGCCAGCAGAATGCTCGGGACGGAGAATGAAAAACTGTTTTTT. Translating it yields CASRMLGTENEKLFF.

This clonotype was observed a few times. The rearrangement links TRBV4-1 to TRBJ2-3, with TRBD2 identical over 8 bases. This CDR3 has 16 amino acids. J gave up 2 bases and V 2 bases, and 6 bases lay outside the gene matches. Germline V gene lookup returns CDR1 MGHRA and CDR2 YSYEKL. Here the CDR3 DNA reads TGCGCCAGCAGCCAAAGCGGGGGCCCTTTCACAGATACGCAGTATTTT. It is translated as CASSQSGGPFTDTQYF.

This chain uses TRBV5-1 with TRBJ2-3; the D gene is possibly TRBD2 (5 bases). CDR1 and CDR2 from the germline V gene are SGHRS and YFSETQ. The V end lost 0 bases, the J end lost 2 bases, and 7 bases lay between the germline ends. The length of the CDR3 is 14 residues. CDR3 residues: CASSLGEITDTQYF. The CDR3 DNA reads as TGCGCCAGCAGCTTGGGGGAGATCACAGATACGCAGTATTTT.

The chain links TRBV20-1 to TRBJ1-1; D is undetermined. CDR3 length equals 12 residues. The V and J ends lost 6 bases and 5 bases respectively, with 13 bases between them. CDR1 and CDR2 from the germline V gene are DFQATT and SNEGSKA (reference sequence). The CDR3 bases are TGCAGTGCCCAACCTCGGGGTACTGAAGCTTTCTTT. Its protein product is CSAQPRGTEAFF.

This clonotype occurred a few times. This rearrangement joins TRBV3-1 to TRBJ2-3, with 7 bases aligning to TRBD2. The CDR3 has 14 residues. J lost 3 bases, V lost 6 bases, and 6 bases had no gene match. Per germline, CDR1 LGHDT and CDR2 YNNKEL (reference sequence). The chain's CDR3 is CASRQRDETDTQYF. The CDR3 nucleotides read TGTGCCAGCAGACAGCGGGACGAAACAGATACGCAGTATTTT.

This clonotype was found a few times. This chain links TRBV20-1 with TRBJ2-5, with TRBD1 as a possible D gene (5 bases). V was trimmed by 7 bases and J by 4 bases, leaving 19 bases between them. CDR1 and CDR2 from the germline V gene are DFQATT and SNEGSKA (reference sequence). The CDR3 totals 14 residues. This chain's CDR3 is CSVTRAQGGETQYF. The CDR3 DNA reads as TGCAGTGTCACCCGGGCCCAGGGTGGAGAGACCCAGTACTTC.

This clonotype was detected many times. Here the CDR3 reads CASSQRGATNNEKLFF. The CDR3 nucleotides are TGTGCCAGCAGCCAACGAGGTGCCACAAATAATGAAAAACTGTTTTTT. The V gene is TRBV4-2, the J gene TRBJ1-4; D gene unclear. The CDR3 extends over 16 amino acids. Trimming stripped 2 bases from V and 4 bases from J, with 14 bases between. The V gene's germline CDR1 is LGHNA and CDR2 YNFKEQ.

This clonotype was counted at least ten times. V is TRBV7-8 and J is TRBJ1-3, with 8 bases matching TRBD1. The CDR3 length is 15 residues. Per the germline V gene, CDR1 is SGHVS and CDR2 is FQNEAQ. Trimming removed 5 bases from V and 4 bases from J; junction bases left unmatched: 7. The CDR3: CASSLEGTGGNTIYF. As DNA, the CDR3 is TGTGCCAGCAGCCTGGAGGGGACAGGAGGAAACACCATATATTTT.

This clonotype occurred many times. The chain combines TRBV6-5 with TRBJ2-1, with D perhaps given as TRBD1 or TRBD2 (5 bases each). V lost 7 bases, J lost 7 bases, and 14 bases lay in between. This CDR3 contains 13 residues. Per germline, CDR1 MNHEY and CDR2 SVGAGI. The CDR3 DNA reads TGTGCCAGCAAGAGGGACCCTGCTAATGAGCAGTTCTTC. Encoded protein: CASKRDPANEQFF.

The table lists this clonotype with many counts. The chain uses TRBV12-3 or TRBV12-4 and TRBJ2-2, with 9 bases that match TRBD2. The CDR3 length is 16 residues. With V trimmed by 4 bases and J by 0 bases, 3 bases remained unmatched. The DNA of the CDR3 is TGTGCCAGCAGTTCTAGCGGGACAGCGAACACCGGGGAGCTGTTTTTT. It is translated as CASSSSGTANTGELFF.

This clonotype was seen repeatedly, ten times or more. The chain carries TRBV7-6 and TRBJ1-1; D gene uncertain. The CDR3 has 16 residues. Looked up from germline, CDR1 is SGHVS and CDR2 is FNYEAQ. V lost 4 bases, J lost 1 base, and 16 bases lay in between. CDR3 in amino acids: CASSSLYGRANTEAFF. The CDR3 bases are TGTGCCAGCAGCTCATTATACGGACGGGCGAACACTGAAGCTTTCTTT.

This clonotype was observed at least ten times. This CDR3 reads CASSSPPGRREEKLFF. CDR3 nucleotides: TGTGCCAGCAGTTCTCCGCCAGGGAGGAGGGAAGAAAAACTGTTTTTT. The genes are TRBV28 and TRBJ1-4; tentatively, D is TRBD1 (5 bases). The CDR3 loop spans 16 amino acids. V dropped 4 bases and J dropped 8 bases, with 20 bases sitting between them. The germline gives CDR1 MDHEN, CDR2 SYDVKM. Drawing the rest from reference TRBV28 and TRBJ1-4, the complete variable domain is DVKVTQSSRYLVKRTGEKVFLECVQDMDHENMFWYRQDPGLGLRLIYFSYDVKMKEKGDIPEGYSVSREKKERFSLILESASTNQTSMYLCASSSPPGRREEKLFFGSGTQLSVL.

This clonotype has only a few counts. This rearrangement joins TRBV7-9 to TRBJ1-4; 8 bases map to TRBD1. J was trimmed by 0 bases and V by 2 bases; bases with no gene match: 11. Germline CDR1 is SEHNR and CDR2 is FQNEAQ (reference sequence). The CDR3 is 19 amino acids. The CDR3 sequence: CASSLTIRTGHPTNEKLFF. In DNA, the CDR3 is TGTGCCAGCAGCTTAACCATTCGGACAGGGCATCCAACTAATGAAAAACTGTTTTTT.

This chain links TRBV28 with TRBJ2-7; D call uncertain. V lost 2 bases, J lost 1 base, and 15 bases lay in between. CDR1 is MDHEN, CDR2 SYDVKM, per germline. The CDR3 runs 16 residues. The CDR3 sequence: CASSLSQSLTSYEQYF. CDR3 bases: TGTGCCAGCAGTTTAAGCCAAAGTCTAACGTCCTACGAGCAGTACTTC.

This clonotype was counted at least ten times. The rearrangement links TRBV12-3 or TRBV12-4 to TRBJ1-4; D is uncertain. V lost 3 bases, J lost 7 bases, and 9 bases lay in between. This CDR3 spans 13 amino acids. CDR3 sequence (DNA): TGTGCCAGCAGTTTTTTGGGGAGTGAAAAACTGTTTTTT. Protein: CASSFLGSEKLFF.

The sample holds many counts of this clonotype. J is TRBJ1-3 and V is TRBV7-9; D is uncertain. CDR3 length equals 16 residues. Trimming removed 5 bases at V and 0 bases at J, with 14 bases between. The germline gives CDR1 SEHNR, CDR2 FQNEAQ (reference sequence). The CDR3 sequence is CASSDAPRSSGNTIYF. CDR3 coding DNA: TGTGCCAGCAGCGATGCACCCAGGAGCTCTGGAAACACCATATATTTT.

This clonotype occurred a few times. V usage is TRBV12-3 or TRBV12-4 and J usage is TRBJ2-3; 8 nucleotides agree with TRBD2. The CDR3 sequence is 16 residues long. J lost 1 base, V lost 7 bases, and 10 bases had no gene match. CDR3 DNA sequence: TGTGCCAGCACCCCTGGACTAGCTGTGGGCACAGATACGCAGTATTTT. Amino acids: CASTPGLAVGTDTQYF.